This T cell receptor (beta chain) was observed in a study of OX40 agonist ivuxolimab in advanced cancers. Study outcomes and limitations: Nonresponders included some who also had low normalized T-cell clonal expansion.

Data came from immunoSEQ multiplex PCR; TCRdb stores just in-frame clones and leaves some out. Here the sample spans roughly 110,000 clones, 85% to 95% being singletons. This clone was detected only a few times. Its specificity is not known. Germline-derived CDR1 and CDR2 are SNHLY and FYNNEI. V lost 4 bases, J lost 0 bases, and 4 bases stayed unmatched. The CDR3 runs to 15 residues. The study sampled blood at baseline, cycle 4 day 1, and cycle 7 day 1. The clonotype was recovered from an adult with an advanced solid tumor such as melanoma, head and neck, liver or kidney cancer. The genes are TRBV2 and TRBJ2-3; TRBD1 agrees at 7 bases. Specimen: CD4+ or CD8+ T cells sorted from blood, collected in a trial of the OX40 agonist ivuxolimab. DNA of the CDR3: TGTGCCAGCAGTGGGGGGACAGCCAGCACAGATACGCAGTATTTT. Amino acids: CASSGGTASTDTQYF. Full variable domain (rest looked up from reference TRBV2 and TRBJ2-3): EPEVTQTPSHQVTQMGQEVILRCVPISNHLYFYWYRQILGQKVEFLVSFYNNEISEKSEIFDDQFSVERPDGSNFTLKIRSTKLEDSAMYFCASSGGTASTDTQYFGPGTRLTVL.